Listed here are 13 T cell receptor beta chains from one sample, sequenced in a study of tumor and adjacent non-tumor tissue in lung cancer. TCRbeta libraries were built with three rounds of nested PCR, modified from ARM-PCR. TCRdb reanalysed the multiplex PCR reads using MiXCR and keeps one entry per CDR3 protein. The profile shows 69,000 or so distinct CDR3 sequences, around four fifths of them singletons. No cell sorting was done before RNA was extracted from the tissue. Sequencing input: lung tumor tissue. The receptors shown here come from a man aged 55 to 70 with non-small cell lung cancer.

As regards this clonotype: This CDR3 is missing its conserved last phenylalanine or tryptophan, likely due to a read error. The rearrangement links TRBV6-2 or TRBV6-3 to TRBJ2-7; 7 bases line up with TRBD2. Germline V gene lookup returns CDR1 MNHEY and CDR2 SVGEGT. The CDR3 has 15 amino acids. The CDR3 DNA reads as TGCGCCAGCAGTTTACTAGCGCCCAACTCCTACGAGCAGTACCTC. It translates to CASSLLAPNSYEQYL.

Points on this clonotype: As the CDR3 is not closed by the conserved phenylalanine or tryptophan, this likely results from a read error. The chain links TRBV6-6 to TRBJ2-6; TRBD2 is a possible D gene (6 bases). Trimming shortened V by 11 bases and J by 4 bases, and 15 bases separated the two germline ends. The CDR3 has 14 amino acids. Looked up from germline, CDR1 is MNHNY and CDR2 is SVGAGI (reference sequence). The CDR3 region has the DNA TGTGCCTGCGGGGCAGGGAACGGGGCCAACGTCCTGACTTCC. This translates into CACGAGNGANVLTS.

To note about this clonotype: A read error may account for a junction end that differs from germline. CDR3 sequence reads: CSVAGLGAGANVLTF. Here the CDR3 DNA reads TGCAGCGTGGCGGGATTAGGTGCTGGGGCCAACGTACTGACTTTC. The chain recombines TRBV29-1 with TRBJ2-6; maybe TRBD2 (6 bases). Germline CDR1 and CDR2: SQVTM and ANQGSEA. This CDR3 has 15 residues.

Comment on this clonotype: This CDR3 fails to terminate in the conserved phenylalanine or tryptophan, so it likely reflects a read error. No DNA is shown, since the ends of the CDR3 on it are uncertain; the CDR3 is the one TCRdb lists. J is TRBJ1-1 and V is TRBV29-1; the table calls TRBD1, which could not be checked here. The CDR3 extends over 13 residues, inclusive of both ends. CDR1 is SQVTM and CDR2 is ANQGSEA in the germline V gene. CDR3 in amino acids: CSALAGGDTEDPY.

A word on this clonotype: One end of the junction does not line up with germline, which may come from a read error. This rearrangement joins TRBV6-1 to TRBJ1-5; D perhaps matches TRBD1 (5 bases). Germline V gene lookup returns CDR1 MNHNS and CDR2 SASEGT. The CDR3 has 15 residues. The CDR3 loop is CASSEAGSGNQPQHF. The DNA of the CDR3 is TGTGCTAGCAGTGAAGCCGGGTCAGGGAATCAGCCCCAGCATTTT.

A remark on this clonotype: Sequence at one end of the junction differs from germline and may be a read error. The rearrangement links TRBV11-3 to TRBJ2-3; TRBD2 matches 8 bases. The germline gives CDR1 SGHNT, CDR2 YENEEA. The CDR3 is made up of 16 amino acids. CDR3 amino acids: CASSSGLADSKDTHYF. CDR3 sequence (DNA): TGTGCGAGCAGCTCCGGACTAGCAGATAGCAAAGATACGCACTATTTT.

This clonotype appeared once. A read error may produce the germline difference seen at one junction end. The chain links TRBV29-1 to TRBJ1-4; 8 bases are shared with TRBD1. This CDR3 comprises 11 residues. The V gene's germline CDR1 is SQVTM and CDR2 ANQGSEA. The CDR3 protein is CSVGQGKKMFF. The CDR3 DNA sequence: TGCAGTGTTGGACAGGGCAAAAAAATGTTTTTT.

On this clonotype: The junction shows a germline mismatch at one end, possibly a read error. The chain combines TRBV10-3 with TRBJ2-6, with TRBD2 matching 14 bases. CDR3 length: 20 residues. The germline gives CDR1 ENHRY, CDR2 SYGVKD. This chain's CDR3 is CTIREHGTSGRGSGANVLTF. As DNA, the CDR3 is TGTACCATCAGAGAGCATGGGACTAGCGGGAGAGGCTCTGGGGCCAACGTCCTGACTTTC.

Of note for this clonotype: Because it lacks the conserved phenylalanine or tryptophan at the end, this CDR3 is likely a read error. The DNA is left out, because the CDR3 cannot be placed on it with certainty; the CDR3 is given as TCRdb lists it. The chain uses TRBV20-1 and TRBJ2-2. From its first to its last residue, the CDR3 has 13 amino acids. The germline CDR1 and CDR2 sequences are DFQATT and SNEGSKA (reference sequence). CDR3 in amino acids: CSASAANTGELLL.

The CDR3 DNA reads as TGCAACGTGGGGTACAGGGGGGCGCCGAACACTGAAGCTTTCTTT. Its protein product is CNVGYRGAPNTEAFF. This sequence joins TRBV29-1 and TRBJ1-1; 8 positions agree with TRBD1. The CDR3 length is 15 residues. Germline V gene lookup returns CDR1 SQVTM and CDR2 ANQGSEA.

A single count supports this clonotype. The junction does not match germline at one end; this may be a read error. The chain's CDR3 is CVSSLGVGSPLHF. The CDR3 DNA reads TGTGTCAGCAGCTTAGGCGTCGGTTCACCCCTCCACTTT. The V gene is TRBV13, the J gene TRBJ1-6; D is uncertain. CDR1 PRHDT and CDR2 FYEKMQ come from the germline V gene (reference sequence). The CDR3 is made up of 13 amino acids.

With regard to this clonotype: A read error is possible here, since a much larger clone lies one base away. The chain couples TRBV6-1 to TRBJ1-6; D is uncertain. Germline-derived CDR1 and CDR2 are MNHNS and SASEGT. This CDR3 spans 17 amino acids. The CDR3 protein is CANSEAGRSSYNSPPHF. The DNA of the CDR3 is TGTGCCAACAGTGAAGCGGGAAGGAGCTCCTATAATTCACCCCCCCACTTT.

This clonotype was found a few times. This may stem from a read error, because a much larger clone lies one nucleotide away. The J gene is TRBJ2-1, the V gene TRBV5-4; 10 bases agree with TRBD2. The V gene end was trimmed by 4 bases and the J gene end by 3 bases; junction bases not matched to a gene: 10. The germline V gene encodes CDR1 SGHNT and CDR2 YYREEE (reference sequence). The CDR3 contains 17 residues. Written as DNA, the CDR3 is TGTGCCAGCAGCGTGGGACTAGCGCTTAACCACTACAATGAGCAGTTCTTC. Translated: CASSVGLALNHYNEQFF. The complete variable domain, with remaining parts taken from reference TRBV5-4 and TRBJ2-1, reads ETGVTQSPTHLIKTRGQQVTLRCSSQSGHNTVSWYQQALGQGPQFIFQYYREEENGRGNFPPRFSGLQFPNYSSELNVNALELDDSALYLCASSVGLALNHYNEQFFGPGTRLTVL.